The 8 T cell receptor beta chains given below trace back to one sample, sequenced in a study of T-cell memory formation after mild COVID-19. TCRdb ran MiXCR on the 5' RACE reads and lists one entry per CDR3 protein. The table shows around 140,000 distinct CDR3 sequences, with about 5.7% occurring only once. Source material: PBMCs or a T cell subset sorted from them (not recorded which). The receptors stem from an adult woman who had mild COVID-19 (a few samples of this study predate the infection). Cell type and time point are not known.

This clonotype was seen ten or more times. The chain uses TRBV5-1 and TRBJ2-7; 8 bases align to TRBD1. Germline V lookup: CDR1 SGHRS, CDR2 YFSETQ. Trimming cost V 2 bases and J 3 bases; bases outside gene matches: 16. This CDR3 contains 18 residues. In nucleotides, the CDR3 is TGCGCCAGCAGCTTAACCGTAGACAGGGGAAGGCTGGTCTACGAGCAGTACTTC. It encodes CASSLTVDRGRLVYEQYF.

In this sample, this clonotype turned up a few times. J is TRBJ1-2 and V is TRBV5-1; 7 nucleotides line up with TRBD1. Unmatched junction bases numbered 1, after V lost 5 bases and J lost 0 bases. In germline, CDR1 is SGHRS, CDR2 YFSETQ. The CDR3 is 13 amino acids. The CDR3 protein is CASRQGANYGYTF. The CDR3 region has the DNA TGCGCCAGCAGGCAGGGGGCTAACTATGGCTACACCTTC.

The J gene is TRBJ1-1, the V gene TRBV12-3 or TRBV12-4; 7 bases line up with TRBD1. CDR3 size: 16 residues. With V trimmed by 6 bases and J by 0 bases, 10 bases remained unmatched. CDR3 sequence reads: CASSPGSGQMNTEAFF. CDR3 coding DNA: TGTGCCAGCAGCCCGGGATCGGGACAGATGAACACTGAAGCTTTCTTT.

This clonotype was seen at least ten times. Written as DNA, the CDR3 is TGTGCCACCAGTGATTTAGGGGACGGTGAAGCTTTCTTT. Its protein is CATSDLGDGEAFF. V usage is TRBV24-1 and J usage is TRBJ1-1; D is possibly TRBD1 (5 bases). The germline V gene encodes CDR1 KGHDR and CDR2 SFDVKD. This CDR3 spans 13 amino acids. V shed 1 base and J shed 7 bases, with 9 bases lying between them.

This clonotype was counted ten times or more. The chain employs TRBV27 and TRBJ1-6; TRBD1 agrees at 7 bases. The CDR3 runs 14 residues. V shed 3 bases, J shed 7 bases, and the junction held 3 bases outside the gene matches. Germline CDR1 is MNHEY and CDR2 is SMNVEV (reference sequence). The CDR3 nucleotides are TGTGCCAGCAGTTTGGAGGGGGCGAATTCACCCCTCCACTTT. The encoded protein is CASSLEGANSPLHF.

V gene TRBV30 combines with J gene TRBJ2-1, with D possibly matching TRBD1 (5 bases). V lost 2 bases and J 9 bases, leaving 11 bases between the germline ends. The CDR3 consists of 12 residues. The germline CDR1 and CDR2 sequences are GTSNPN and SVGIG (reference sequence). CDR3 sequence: CAWSLGEGEQFF. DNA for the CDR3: TGTGCCTGGAGTCTAGGGGAAGGTGAGCAGTTCTTC. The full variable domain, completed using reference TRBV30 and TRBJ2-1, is SQTIHQWPATLVQPVGSPLSLECTVEGTSNPNLYWYRQAAGRGLQLLFYSVGIGQISSEVPQNLSASRPQDRQFILSSKKLLLSDSGFYLCAWSLGEGEQFFGPGTRLTVL.

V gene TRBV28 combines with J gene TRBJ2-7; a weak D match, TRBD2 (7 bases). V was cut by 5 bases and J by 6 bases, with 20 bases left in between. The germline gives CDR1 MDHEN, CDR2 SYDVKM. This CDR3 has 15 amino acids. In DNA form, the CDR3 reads TGTGCCAGCAGTCCCGGTGGAGGGGGGGCGCGCGAGCAGTACTTC. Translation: CASSPGGGGAREQYF.

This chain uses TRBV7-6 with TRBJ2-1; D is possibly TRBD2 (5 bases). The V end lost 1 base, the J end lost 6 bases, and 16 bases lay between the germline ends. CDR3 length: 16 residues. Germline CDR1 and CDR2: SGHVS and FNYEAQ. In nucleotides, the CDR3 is TGTGCCAGCAGCTTAGGGTCGGGGAGAAGGCGCAATGAGCAGTTCTTC. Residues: CASSLGSGRRRNEQFF.